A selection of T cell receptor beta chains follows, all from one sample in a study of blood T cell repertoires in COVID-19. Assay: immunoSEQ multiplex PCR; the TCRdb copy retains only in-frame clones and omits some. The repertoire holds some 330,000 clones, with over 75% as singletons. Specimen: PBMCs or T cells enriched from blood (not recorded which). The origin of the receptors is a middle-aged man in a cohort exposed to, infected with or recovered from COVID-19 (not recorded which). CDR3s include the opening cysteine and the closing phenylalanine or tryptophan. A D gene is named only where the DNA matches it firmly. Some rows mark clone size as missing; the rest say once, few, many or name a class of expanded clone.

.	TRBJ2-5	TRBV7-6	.	TGTGCCAGCAGCCGATACAGGGAACAAGAGACCCAGTACTTC	CASSRYREQETQYF
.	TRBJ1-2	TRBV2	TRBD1	TGTGCCAGCAGAGTGGGACAGGGGGTTAATGGCTACACCTTC	CASRVGQGVNGYTF
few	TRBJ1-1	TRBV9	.	TGTGCCAGCAGCGTAGTAAGGACAACGAACACTGAAGCTTTCTTT	CASSVVRTTNTEAFF
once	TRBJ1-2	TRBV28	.	TGTGCCAGCTTCAACACAGGGATCTATGGCTACACCTTC	CASFNTGIYGYTF
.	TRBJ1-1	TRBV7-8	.	TGTGCCAGCAGCTTAGATAACCGGGACGGGAGTGAAGCTTTCTTT	CASSLDNRDGSEAFF
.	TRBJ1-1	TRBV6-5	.	TGTGCCAGCAGGTTACAGGGATCGAACACTGAAGCTTTCTTT	CASRLQGSNTEAFF
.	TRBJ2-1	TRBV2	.	TGTGCCAGCAGTTACGGGTCGCTATACAATGAGCAGTTCTTC	CASSYGSLYNEQFF
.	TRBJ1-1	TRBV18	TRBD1	TGTGCCAGCTCACCAATAGGGACAGGGAGGGTAAACACTGAAGCTTTCTTT	CASSPIGTGRVNTEAFF
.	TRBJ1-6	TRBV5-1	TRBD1	TGCGCCAGCAGAGAGGGGACAGGGGGCGTTAATTCACCCCTCCACTTT	CASREGTGGVNSPLHF
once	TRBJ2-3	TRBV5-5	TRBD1	TGTGCCAGCAGAACGACAGGGGTAGGTCCAGATACGCAGTATTTT	CASRTTGVGPDTQYF
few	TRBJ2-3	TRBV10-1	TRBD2	TGCGCCAGCAGTCCGGGGTTAGCGGGGCATGAGCCGCAGTATTTT	CASSPGLAGHEPQYF
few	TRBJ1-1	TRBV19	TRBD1	TGTGCCAGTAGTATATCAGGGGGGTACGACACTGAAGCTTTCTTT	CASSISGGYDTEAFF
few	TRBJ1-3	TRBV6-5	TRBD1	TGTGCCAGCAGAATGGGACAGGGATATGGAAACACCATATATTTT	CASRMGQGYGNTIYF
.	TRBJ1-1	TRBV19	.	TGTGCCAGTAGTATTGCCCGCGAAGCGGCTTTCTTT	CASSIAREAAFF
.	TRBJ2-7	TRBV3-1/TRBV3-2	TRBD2	TGTGCCAGCAGAGCGGGACTTAGATCCTACGAGCAGTACTTC	CASRAGLRSYEQYF
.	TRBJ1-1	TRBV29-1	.	TGCAGCGTGGCGCTAGGAAAGAACACTGAAGCTTTCTTT	CSVALGKNTEAFF